The entry below gives a single T cell receptor beta chain sequence along with its context. Its antigen is currently unknown. This entry is derived from a study of T-cell memory formation after mild COVID-19. Background on the study: Largely, TCR clusters stayed within a single donor. Findings and limits, study-wide: Unconfirmed was the SARS-CoV-2 specificity of second-wave clones that peaked on day 37.

CDR1 and CDR2 from the germline V gene are SGHRS and YFSETQ. Losses at the gene ends were 0 bases for V and 4 bases for J; bases not matched to a gene: 6. The CDR3 loop spans 16 amino acids. Sample barcodes and UMIs were carried by the TCR alpha and TCR beta cDNA libraries that 5'RACE generated with constant-segment primers. TCRdb redid the calling of the 5' RACE reads with MiXCR, one entry per CDR3 protein. Among fewer than 700,000 distinct CDR3 sequences listed, approximately 21% were seen once. The sample taken for sequencing was PBMCs or a T cell subset sorted from them (not recorded which). This sequence was found in an adult woman who had mild COVID-19 (a few samples of this study predate the infection). Cell type and time point are not known. The V and J genes are TRBV5-1 and TRBJ1-2, with 10 bases lining up with TRBD1. The DNA for the CDR3 is TGCGCCAGCAGCTTGGGAGGACAGGGGGAAATCTATGGCTACACCTTC. Translation gives CASSLGGQGEIYGYTF.